This TCR beta chain comes out of a study of shared clonotypes between healthy human individuals (TCRdb year 2020). Broadly, across the study: Three men and a couple of women, aged 18 to 49 years, made up the cohort. To estimate repertoire size and how much clonotypes are shared between individuals, the study performed deep sequencing of blood TCR repertoires from a handful of healthy adults. For each donor, CD4 naive and CD4 memory were each run on three plates, CD8 naive on two plates, and CD8 memory on one plate. To increase sequencing depth and limit assay-specific biases, TCR repertoire library preparation and sequencing were carried out by different laboratories using diverse techniques. Leukapheresis yielded between about 0.94 and 10 billion PBMCs per donor. The study at large found these results: Sampling was restricted to blood, and TCR repertoires in tissue are likely to differ from TCR repertoires in blood. When a few donors were compared, the shared fraction of clonotypes was around 5% for naive CD4, over 3% for naive CD8, 2.3% for memory CD4, and about 0.36% for memory CD8. Rarefaction of sorted-subset datasets indicated incomplete sequencing despite the large sequencing depth. Pairwise subsampling led to the expectation that sequencing depth would affect the degree of clonotype sharing among donors. Estimated clonotype richness was generally larger for naive than for memory subsets. Because the study included a small number of donors, the genetic and exposure-history diversity represented was limited. Compared with non-shared clonotypes, clonotypes shared by all four sorted-subset donors had higher generation probabilities.

The CDR3 runs 13 amino acids, cysteine and phenylalanine included. The sequence is cut down to CDR3 DNA, 39 bases in frame from base 1. V and J lose 2 bases and 4 bases, and a span of 8 bases separates them. Looking up the germline V gene yields CDR1 MNHEY and CDR2 SVGAGI. TCR CDR3 regions were amplified from genomic DNA by multiplex PCR using the deep immunoSEQ assay. For each cell subset, the extracted genomic DNA was distributed evenly across all wells of several immunoSEQ 96-well plates, and each plate served as one replicate. Each replicate PCR for sorted subsets received around 210 ng genomic DNA, equal to tens of thousands of T cell genomes. Purified libraries were measured with a Qubit 3.0 fluorometer, size-checked on a Bioanalyzer 2100, and measured again with the KAPA Library Quantification kit. Each immunoSEQ 96-well plate was sequenced on its own single-read 150-cycle Illumina NextSeq 550 flow cell. The authors processed their data as follows. Because only junctional sequences without quality scores were contained in the immunoSEQ output, filtering matching that applied to full-length reads could not be performed. Sequences were annotated with PyIR, a Python wrapper for IgBLAST v1.9, using IMGT germline references to assign V/J genes and CDR3. Reads were removed for weak V/J assignments (E-value above 1e-6), missing CDR3, stop codons, out-of-frame junctions, or ambiguous translated residues. A V3J clonotype was defined by an identical inferred V gene, J gene, and CDR3 amino acid sequence. The percentage overlap between two repertoires was calculated by dividing the number of shared unique clonotypes by the size of the smaller repertoire. RTK rarefaction, the Chao1 estimator, and Recon v2.1 estimates of unobserved clonotypes were used to assess repertoire richness. For all TCRbeta clonotypes obtained by the gDNA method from a few donors, generation probabilities were computed with OLGA. TCRdb obtained this table from immuneACCESS and retained in-frame rearrangements with V and J assigned. These tables miss some clones; where compared with another copy, unresolved V genes account for less than half of the shortfall, and the remainder is unexplained. V and J calls and clone size are copied from that table; D and trimming were computed from the DNA. The sample profile shows approximately 980,000 clones; over 60% of them were found once. The ten largest clones add up to about 1.5% of the sample.

A note on this clone: The clone's antigen remains unknown. No much larger clone is present one base from it, and per-base qualities are unavailable.

The donors were healthy, HIV-negative adults who had no recently reported acute infections or vaccinations. Every donor was a Caucasian adult residing in Nashville, Tennessee, USA. CD4+ T cells were enriched through magnetic negative selection, after which naive cells were positively selected on CD45RA and the remaining negative fraction served as the memory subset. Blood was collected by leukapheresis, and PBMCs were isolated by Ficoll-Histopaque density gradient centrifugation and then cryopreserved in liquid nitrogen vapor phase. Analytical flow cytometry was used to check the purity and quantity of every magnetically sorted T cell population. Genomic DNA was isolated from every sorted fraction and measured by UV absorbance on a Nanodrop 2000c.

The TCR sequence derives from a man aged 18-30 years in good health. The chain was built from TRBV6-5 and TRBJ1-1; tentative D gene TRBD1, with 5 bases matching. Sequenced sample: memory CD4+ T cells sorted from blood. According to the study, the label for this sample's cell subset or site signals: CD45RA-negative fraction. For the CDR3, the sequence is CASSYGQGTEAFF. The nucleotide sequence is given as TGTGCCAGCAGTTACGGGCAGGGCACTGAAGCTTTCTTT.